This T cell receptor beta chain was documented in a study of spatial heterogeneity in lung cancer. TCRdb passed the 5' RACE reads through MiXCR, listing each CDR3 protein once. The sample lists around 89,000 distinct CDR3 sequences, 12% seen once, with roughly 39% in the top ten. The trim removed 7 bases at V and 4 bases at J, leaving 5 bases unmatched. Germline-derived CDR1 and CDR2 are MNHEY and SVGEGT. CDR3 length: 13 amino acids. Sample time point: sample taken at primary tumor resection. Samples were obtained from some 70 donors, all untreated early-stage non-small cell lung cancer patients. Extraction of whole RNA from tumor, nontumor lung or frozen PBMC preceded unsorted sequencing. This clonotype occurred many times.

Sequenced material: PBMCs, taken at surgery. The chain combines TRBV6-2 or TRBV6-3 with TRBJ1-1; TRBD1 matches at 8 bases. This clonotype originated in a male donor with early-stage non-small cell lung cancer. CDR3 DNA: TGTGCCAGCACCCCACAGGGGGGCACTGAAGCTTTCTTT. Translated, it gives CASTPQGGTEAFF.